The 10 T cell receptor beta chains below all came from one sample that was sequenced in a study of neurological immune-mediated disorders. Via MiXCR, TCRdb re-called the 5' RACE reads, giving one row per CDR3 protein. Here the sample spans 81,000 or so distinct CDR3 sequences, less than 15% being singletons. Time point of the sample: longitudinal time-point 2. Sequences were obtained from PBMCs. The receptor source for this set is a female donor with HTLV-1-associated myelopathy (HAM/TSP).

This clonotype has ten or more counts. The chain uses TRBV6-1 and TRBJ1-5, with D unclear. CDR3 size: 15 residues. V lost 8 bases to trimming and J lost 1 base, with 15 bases between them. CDR1 and CDR2 (germline): MNHNS, SASEGT. The CDR3 here is CASSILRASNQPQHF. CDR3 sequence (DNA): TGTGCCAGCTCGATCTTGAGGGCAAGCAATCAGCCCCAGCATTTT.

This clonotype was counted many times. The chain has TRBV20-1 and TRBJ1-3; D not certain. Per germline, CDR1 DFQATT and CDR2 SNEGSKA (reference sequence). This CDR3 has 13 amino acids. Trimming cost V 1 base and J 0 bases, with 4 bases left between them. The CDR3 loop is CSARAGSGNTIYF. The CDR3 nucleotides are TGCAGTGCTAGAGCGGGCTCTGGAAACACCATATATTTT.

This clonotype came up many times. The CDR3, as DNA: TGTGCCAGCAGTTTCCCGGGACTAGCGGGGGCTACCTACGAGCAGTACTTC. It codes for CASSFPGLAGATYEQYF. The V gene is TRBV6-6, the J gene TRBJ2-7; 14 bases line up with TRBD2. V dropped 4 bases and J dropped 2; count of bases not matched to a gene: 7. The CDR3 sequence is 17 residues long. The germline CDR1 and CDR2 sequences are MNHNY and SVGAGI (reference sequence).

This clonotype appeared many times. V is TRBV7-2 and J is TRBJ2-1; D possibly corresponds to TRBD2 (5 bases). Trimming took 3 bases from V and 0 from J, leaving 9 bases between them. Looked up from germline, CDR1 is SGHTA and CDR2 is FQGNSA. The CDR3 sequence is 15 residues long. CDR3 in DNA: TGTGCCAGCAGCTTCGAGCGGACCTCCTACAATGAGCAGTTCTTC. Translating gives CASSFERTSYNEQFF.

This clonotype was seen ten or more times. The V and J genes are TRBV5-4 and TRBJ2-7, with 8 bases aligning to TRBD1. CDR3 length equals 15 residues. The V gene end was trimmed by 4 bases and the J gene end by 2 bases; junction bases not matched to a gene: 8. The V gene's germline CDR1 is SGHNT and CDR2 YYREEE (reference sequence). DNA for the CDR3: TGTGCCAGCAGCCCTCGGGACAGGCGAACCTACGAGCAGTACTTC. Residues: CASSPRDRRTYEQYF.

This clonotype has at least ten counts. The chain is built from TRBV20-1 and TRBJ2-7; D may be TRBD2 (5 bases). V dropped 4 bases and J dropped 1 base, with 8 bases sitting between them. The CDR3 contains 12 residues. Germline CDR1 and CDR2: DFQATT and SNEGSKA (reference sequence). The CDR3: CSANRGSYEQYF. The CDR3 DNA is TGCAGTGCTAATCGGGGTTCCTACGAGCAGTACTTC.

This clonotype was detected many times. CDR3 nucleotides: TGTGCCAGCAGCTTGTCCGTGGCCGGGGAGCTGTTTTTT. It yields the protein CASSLSVAGELFF. The chain has TRBV7-2 and TRBJ2-2; D is uncertain. The germline V gene has CDR1 SGHTA and CDR2 FQGNSA. The CDR3 runs 13 residues. V was clipped by 3 bases and J by 6 bases, with 8 bases between them.

This clonotype appeared many times. This chain joins TRBV5-1 and TRBJ2-1, with TRBD2 identical over 8 bases. The CDR3 sequence is 15 residues long. Germline V gene sequence: CDR1 SGHRS, CDR2 YFSETQ. Germline trimming cut 1 base from V and 8 bases from J; bases unmatched to any gene: 8. DNA of the CDR3: TGCGCCAGCAGCTTGCCGGGGGGGCCGATAGATGAGCAGTTCTTC. It codes for CASSLPGGPIDEQFF.

This clonotype appeared many times. This chain joins TRBV5-1 and TRBJ1-4, with a tentative D call TRBD1 (5 bases). CDR1 SGHRS and CDR2 YFSETQ come from the germline V gene. There are 14 residues in the CDR3. The V end was cut by 1 base, the J end by 3 bases, with 7 bases between. The CDR3 region has the DNA TGCGCCAGCAGCTTGACAGGCCCTAATGAAAAACTGTTTTTT. Translating gives CASSLTGPNEKLFF.

V gene TRBV12-3 or TRBV12-4 combines with J gene TRBJ1-5, with D possibly being TRBD1 (6 bases). Trimming stripped 5 bases from V and 9 bases from J, with 17 bases between. This CDR3 has 14 residues. The CDR3 DNA sequence: TGTGCCAGCAGTAAACTAGGGGGGCTGAGGCCCCAGCATTTT. Translation gives CASSKLGGLRPQHF.